The 3 T cell receptor beta chains listed next were all sequenced from one sample in a study of STAT5B mutations in CD4+ large granular lymphocyte leukemia. Profiling relied on immunoSEQ multiplex PCR, and the TCRdb table lists in-frame clones only, not all of them. The sample yields around 30,000 clones, 74% seen once. The source material was CD4+ T cells from blood buffy coats. These receptors were collected from a human donor in good health.

This chain uses TRBV11-2 with TRBJ2-7; 13 nucleotides line up with TRBD2. V was clipped by 2 bases and J by 7 bases; unmatched bases: 5. Germline V lookup: CDR1 SGHAT, CDR2 FQNNGV. The CDR3 totals 15 residues. The CDR3 loop reads CASSLRTSGSGEQYF. CDR3 coding DNA: TGTGCCAGCAGCTTAAGGACTAGCGGGAGTGGAGAGCAGTACTTC.

The rearrangement links TRBV19 to TRBJ1-1, with 11 bases matching TRBD1. This CDR3 has 15 amino acids. Germline-derived CDR1 and CDR2 are LNHDA and SQIVND (reference sequence). Trimming at V came to 5 bases and at J to 5 bases, leaving 7 bases not matched to a gene. The CDR3 reads CASSSRTGGVTEAFF. The CDR3 coding sequence is TGTGCCAGTAGTTCCCGGACAGGGGGCGTGACTGAAGCTTTCTTT.

The gene calls are TRBV18 and TRBJ1-2; TRBD1 matches 8 bases. The CDR3 spans 15 residues. V was pared by 3 bases and J by 5 bases, with 8 bases of the junction left unmatched. CDR1 is KGHSH, CDR2 LQKENI, per germline. The DNA for the CDR3 is TGTGCCAGCTCACCGGGACAGGATGAGCGGTATGGCTACACCTTC. Encoded protein: CASSPGQDERYGYTF.